Sequencing of this T cell receptor beta chain was carried out in a study of Graves' ophthalmopathy and Graves' hyperthyroidism. Study background: Hyperthyroidism was considered stable when no ophthalmopathy appeared within 18 months of follow-up. Study results and limitations: Detected in blood as well were most expanded thyroid clonotypes with frequency above 0.001.

Beta-chain TCR CDR3 regions were amplified from RNA transcripts. First-round RT-PCR relied on HTBI primers, and a second-round multiplex PCR came next. TCRdb re-analysed the multiplex PCR reads in MiXCR, keeping a single row per CDR3 protein. The data show around 1.1 million distinct CDR3 sequences, about two fifths seen once. Concerning this clonotype: Its matching antigen is unknown.

Other autoimmune diseases, uncontrolled infections, pregnancy or lactation excluded patients from enrollment. The CDR3 has 15 residues. V was pared by 4 bases and J by 3 bases, with 3 bases of the junction left unmatched. This chain joins TRBV12-3 or TRBV12-4 and TRBJ2-5, with 12 bases fitting TRBD2. The clonotype originates from an adult man with Graves' hyperthyroidism. The sequencing input was peripheral blood or thyroid tissue (not recorded which). CDR3 in DNA: TGTGCCAGCAGTTCCTGGACTAGCGGGGAAGAGACCCAGTACTTC. Residues: CASSSWTSGEETQYF.